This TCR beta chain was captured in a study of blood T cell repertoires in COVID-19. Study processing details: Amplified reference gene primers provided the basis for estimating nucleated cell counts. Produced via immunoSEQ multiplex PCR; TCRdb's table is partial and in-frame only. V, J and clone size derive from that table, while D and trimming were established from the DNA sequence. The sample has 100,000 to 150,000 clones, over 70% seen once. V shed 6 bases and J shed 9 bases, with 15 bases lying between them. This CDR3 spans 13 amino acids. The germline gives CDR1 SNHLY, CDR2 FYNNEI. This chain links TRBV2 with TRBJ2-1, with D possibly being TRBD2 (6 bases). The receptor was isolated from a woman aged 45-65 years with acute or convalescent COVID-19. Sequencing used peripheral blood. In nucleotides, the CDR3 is TGTGCCAGCAGCCAGGATAGCGGAACTGAGCAGTTCTTC. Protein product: CASSQDSGTEQFF.